This T cell receptor (beta chain) appears in the sequencing data of a study of cytomegalovirus exposure and HLA in healthy donors. Whole-study findings and limits: CMV serostatus stood as the only immune exposure information on hand.

Germline values: CDR1 SGHRS, CDR2 YFSETQ. This CDR3 has 14 amino acids. Turning to this clone: The target antigen is unknown.

This PCR relied on a set of 60 Vbeta primers and 13 Jbeta primers. Sequencing used immunoSEQ multiplex PCR; TCRdb keeps in-frame clones, though not all of them. The sample has 150,000 to 200,000 clones; roughly 80% are singletons. The genes are TRBV5-1 and TRBJ2-5; D is uncertain. TRBJ2-7 matches the DNA end more closely, so the J call is doubtful. Sequencing used PBMCs. This clonotype originated in a woman aged 40-49 years in good health and CMV-seropositive. CDR3 nucleotides: TGCGCCAGCAGCTCAACTCCGCGCTCCTACGAGCAGTACTTC. This codes for CASSSTPRSYEQYF.